Listed below are T cell receptor beta chains from one sample, sequenced in a study of cytomegalovirus exposure and HLA in healthy donors. TCRdb keeps only in-frame clones here, not all; method: immunoSEQ multiplex PCR. The table records approximately 160,000 clones, 95% to 97% of them present only once. Material: PBMCs. Receptor source: a woman between 18 and 29 years old in good health and CMV-seronegative. Each CDR3 is given without its conserved first and last residue.

V	CDR3
TRBV19	ASRPGSANYGYT
TRBV9	ASSPRDRAYEQY
TRBV11-3	ASSLENSYEQY
TRBV18	ASSPANQGQGTDTQY
TRBV5-6	ASSSLADSTDTQY
TRBV9	ASSAGTKAGELF
TRBV27	ASSLKGAYGYT
TRBV27	ASGSGGAYEQF
TRBV7-2	ASSLRGQSSPGNTIY
TRBV5-6	ASRLGPVTSETSTDTQY
TRBV30	AWSHFITGELF
TRBV4-1	ASSPTRAGELF
TRBV7-9	ASSLEYRSYGYT
TRBV7-2	ASSLEGIDNQPQH
TRBV18	ASSPTGVWEQF
TRBV27	ASSSNGANVLT
TRBV9	ASSETWGGMDSPLH
TRBV13	ASSLDDSTDTQY
TRBV9	ASSFIQGGTQF
TRBV9	ASSVGSTSYNEQF
TRBV19	ASSGTGSLYEQY
TRBV5-8	ASQAEVAGTGELF
TRBV7-9	ASSETPGQQETQY
TRBV7-9	ASSLDRSNTIY
TRBV4-1	ASSQERGYSTDTQY
TRBV6-1	ASRSGQGATYGYT
TRBV25-1	ASSDAAGVETQY
TRBV5-1	ASSLEGVDTEAF
TRBV5-1	ASSDRQETQY
TRBV11-1	ASSLNRGTSGSTDTQY
TRBV6-1	ASRGQGAWEQY
TRBV10-3	AISLGGGYEQY
TRBV10-3	AISADSYGYT
TRBV19	ASSISLPWTGAPSNQPQH